The 15 T cell receptor beta chains below were found in one sample sequenced in a study of neurological immune-mediated disorders. TCRdb analysed the 5' RACE reads with MiXCR anew, one entry per CDR3 protein. The top ten hold about 3.5% of the sample, which has about 66,000 distinct CDR3 sequences, roughly 3.2% seen once. Source material: PBMCs. The receptors were gathered from a man aged 35-49 years with multiple sclerosis.

The table lists this clonotype with many counts. The genes are TRBV5-4 and TRBJ2-3, with D hard to call. This CDR3 is built from 11 residues. Germline CDR1 and CDR2: SGHNT and YYREEE (reference sequence). V was trimmed by 4 bases and J by 3 bases, leaving 3 bases between them. The CDR3 bases are TGTGCCAGCAGCATAACAGATACGCAGTATTTT. Its protein product is CASSITDTQYF. Supplemented by reference TRBV5-4 and TRBJ2-3, the full variable domain reads ETGVTQSPTHLIKTRGQQVTLRCSSQSGHNTVSWYQQALGQGPQFIFQYYREEENGRGNFPPRFSGLQFPNYSSELNVNALELDDSALYLCASSITDTQYFGPGTRLTVL.

This clonotype came up many times. The chain couples TRBV29-1 to TRBJ1-1; possible D gene TRBD1, 5 bases. Per germline, CDR1 SQVTM and CDR2 ANQGSEA. The V end was cut by 6 bases, the J end by 0 bases, with 14 bases between. There are 14 residues in the CDR3. The CDR3 protein is CSVFFQGLNTEAFF. In nucleotides, the CDR3 is TGCAGCGTGTTTTTCCAGGGATTGAACACTGAAGCTTTCTTT.

This clonotype has ten or more counts. V gene TRBV6-5 combines with J gene TRBJ2-1; 10 bases are a match to TRBD2. CDR3 length equals 16 residues. CDR1 MNHEY and CDR2 SVGAGI come from the germline V gene. V lost 2 bases to trimming and J lost 7 bases; unmatched junction nucleotides: 8. The CDR3 here is CASSYQASGGGNEQFF. CDR3 nucleotides: TGTGCCAGCAGTTACCAGGCTAGCGGGGGAGGAAATGAGCAGTTCTTC.

This clonotype was seen repeatedly, ten times or more. This sequence joins TRBV11-2 and TRBJ2-1; TRBD2 aligns across 10 bases. Unmatched junction bases numbered 8, after V lost 6 bases and J lost 3 bases. Germline-derived CDR1 and CDR2 are SGHAT and FQNNGV. This CDR3 has 16 amino acids. The CDR3 is CASSGSGGAFYNEQFF. In DNA form, the CDR3 reads TGTGCCAGCAGTGGAAGCGGGGGGGCTTTCTACAATGAGCAGTTCTTC.

J is TRBJ2-1 and V is TRBV10-1; the D gene is possibly TRBD2 (6 bases). This CDR3 is 15 amino acids long. The germline CDR1 and CDR2 sequences are WNHNN and SYGVQD (reference sequence). Trimming took off 0 bases at V and 4 bases at J, with 10 bases between the two ends. The chain's CDR3 is CASSESTGVYNEQFF. The CDR3 DNA sequence: TGCGCCAGCAGTGAGTCGACGGGGGTTTACAATGAGCAGTTCTTC.

The table lists this clonotype with many counts. The CDR3 DNA follows: TGCAGCGCAAACGGACAGTCGGGCTTCGACAATGAGCAGTTCTTC. This translates into CSANGQSGFDNEQFF. This chain uses TRBV29-1 with TRBJ2-1; TRBD1 is a possible D gene (6 bases). Trimming removed 7 bases from V and 5 bases from J, with 21 bases in between. The germline V gene has CDR1 SQVTM and CDR2 ANQGSEA. There are 15 residues in the CDR3.

This clonotype was observed many times. At one end the junction does not follow the germline gene, possibly because of a read error. The DNA for the CDR3 is TGCAGCGTTCAAGAGGGAACGAGACCCGGGGAGCTGTTTTTT. This encodes CSVQEGTRPGELFF. V usage is TRBV29-1 and J usage is TRBJ2-2; tentative D call: TRBD2 (5 bases). The CDR3 loop spans 14 amino acids. The germline V gene has CDR1 SQVTM and CDR2 ANQGSEA.

This clonotype has a count of ten or more. The CDR3 loop is CASSRTGTGSYEQYF. CDR3 nucleotide sequence: TGCGCCAGCAGCCGTACCGGGACAGGGTCCTACGAGCAGTACTTC. The V and J genes are TRBV5-1 and TRBJ2-7, with 9 bases identical to TRBD1. V was clipped by 4 bases and J by 1 base; unmatched bases: 6. The length of the CDR3 is 15 residues. Per the germline V gene, CDR1 is SGHRS and CDR2 is YFSETQ.

The V call is TRBV20-1, the J call TRBJ2-7; 7 bases align to TRBD2. The germline CDR1 and CDR2 sequences are DFQATT and SNEGSKA (reference sequence). This CDR3 has 13 amino acids. Germline trimming cut 5 bases from V and 2 bases from J; bases unmatched to any gene: 6. CDR3 loop: CSAVIGTTYEQYV. The CDR3 nucleotides read TGCAGTGCTGTAATCGGGACTACCTACGAGCAGTACGTC.

In this sample, this clonotype turned up many times. The chain recombines TRBV20-1 with TRBJ1-2; 8 bases are shared with TRBD1. The CDR3 spans 13 residues. Germline V gives CDR1 DFQATT, CDR2 SNEGSKA (reference sequence). The V gene end was trimmed by 6 bases and the J gene end by 2 bases; junction bases not matched to a gene: 5. CDR3 nucleotide sequence: TGCAGTGCCAGGGGGCAGTCCAACTATGGCTACACCTTC. It is translated as CSARGQSNYGYTF.

This clonotype was found many times. V usage is TRBV2 and J usage is TRBJ1-2, with D tentatively TRBD1 (5 bases). Trimming removed 1 base at V and 5 bases at J, with 11 bases between. The CDR3 covers 14 residues. The germline V gene encodes CDR1 SNHLY and CDR2 FYNNEI. DNA of the CDR3: TGTGCCAGCAGTGAAGGGGGACGACTTTATGGCTACACCTTC. This encodes CASSEGGRLYGYTF. The full variable domain, in which reference TRBV2 and TRBJ1-2 provide the parts outside the CDR3, is EPEVTQTPSHQVTQMGQEVILRCVPISNHLYFYWYRQILGQKVEFLVSFYNNEISEKSEIFDDQFSVERPDGSNFTLKIRSTKLEDSAMYFCASSEGGRLYGYTFGSGTRLTVV.

This clonotype showed up many times. The chain is built from TRBV29-1 and TRBJ1-1; no clear D. This CDR3 has 11 amino acids. V was cut by 7 bases and J by 8 bases, with 14 bases left in between. Germline CDR1 SQVTM, CDR2 ANQGSEA. CDR3 in amino acids: CSAMGGREAFF. As DNA, the CDR3 is TGCAGCGCCATGGGCGGTAGGGAAGCTTTCTTT.

This clonotype has at least ten counts. The chain couples TRBV5-5 to TRBJ2-2; D tentatively reads TRBD1 or TRBD2 (5 bases each). This CDR3 has 14 amino acids. The V and J ends lost 5 bases and 6 bases respectively, with 14 bases between them. Germline lookup yields CDR1 SGHKS and CDR2 YYEKEE (reference sequence). As DNA, the CDR3 is TGTGCCAGCAGTTTTGGGGCTAGCCCCGGGGAGCTGTTTTTT. Translated, it gives CASSFGASPGELFF.

This clonotype was seen repeatedly, ten times or more. The chain carries TRBV12-3 or TRBV12-4 and TRBJ2-2; 8 nucleotides align to TRBD1. The CDR3 is made up of 14 amino acids. J was trimmed by 6 bases and V by 4 bases; bases with no gene match: 4. CDR3 protein: CASSSSQGAGELFF. CDR3 nucleotide sequence: TGTGCCAGCAGTTCCTCACAGGGGGCCGGGGAGCTGTTTTTT.

This clonotype was recorded many times. V is TRBV18 and J is TRBJ1-2; 11 bases are shared with TRBD1. J lost 4 bases, V lost 2 bases, and 3 bases had no gene match. CDR1 is KGHSH and CDR2 is LQKENI in the germline V gene. This CDR3 is built from 15 residues. The CDR3 here is CASSPGTGGSYGYTF. The CDR3 nucleotides read TGTGCCAGCTCACCAGGGACAGGGGGTAGCTATGGCTACACCTTC.